This T cell receptor (beta chain) comes out of a study of cytomegalovirus exposure and HLA in healthy donors. The CDR3 contains 15 residues. Germline V gene lookup returns CDR1 LNHNV and CDR2 YYDKDF (reference sequence). Trimming removed 0 bases from V and 1 base from J, with 9 bases in between. Primers: 60 Vbeta forward and 13 Jbeta reverse. The method was immunoSEQ multiplex PCR; TCRdb's version includes in-frame clones alone and lacks a portion of them. The sample lists some 200,000 clones; approximately 84% were seen once. For this clone: What it binds is unknown.

Study-wide findings and caveats: The study flagged some 170 TCR beta chains as cytomegalovirus-associated.

The TCR was taken from a woman aged 45-65 years in good health and CMV-seropositive. V usage is TRBV15 and J usage is TRBJ1-1; D unresolved. Sequenced material: PBMCs. CDR3 coding DNA: TGTGCCACCAGCAGAGATTTAGCGGGGAACACTGAAGCTTTCTTT. As protein: CATSRDLAGNTEAFF.